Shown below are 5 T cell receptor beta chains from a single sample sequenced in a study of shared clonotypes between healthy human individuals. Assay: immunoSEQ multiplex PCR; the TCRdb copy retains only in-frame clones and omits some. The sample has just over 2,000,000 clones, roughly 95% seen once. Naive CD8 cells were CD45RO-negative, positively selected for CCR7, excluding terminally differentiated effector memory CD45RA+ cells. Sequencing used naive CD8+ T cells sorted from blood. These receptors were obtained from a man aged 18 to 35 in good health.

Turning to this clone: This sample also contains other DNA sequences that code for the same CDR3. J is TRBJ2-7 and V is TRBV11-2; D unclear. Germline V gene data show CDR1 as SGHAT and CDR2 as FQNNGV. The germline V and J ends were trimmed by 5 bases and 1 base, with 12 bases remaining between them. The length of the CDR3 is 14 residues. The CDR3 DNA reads TGTGCCAGCAGCCCAGGTGGCGGATCCTACGAGCAGTACTTC. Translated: CASSPGGGSYEQYF.

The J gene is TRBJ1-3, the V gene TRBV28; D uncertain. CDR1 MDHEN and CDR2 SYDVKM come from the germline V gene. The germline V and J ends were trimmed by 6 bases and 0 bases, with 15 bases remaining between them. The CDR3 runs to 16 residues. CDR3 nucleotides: TGTGCCAGCAGCCTCACGGTGCCCTACTCTGGAAACACCATATATTTT. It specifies CASSLTVPYSGNTIYF.

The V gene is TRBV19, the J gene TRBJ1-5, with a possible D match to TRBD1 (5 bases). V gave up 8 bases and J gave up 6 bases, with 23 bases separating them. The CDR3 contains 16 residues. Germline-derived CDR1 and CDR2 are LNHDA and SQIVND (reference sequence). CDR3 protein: CASVYRWVSGIQPQHF. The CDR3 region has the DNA TGTGCCAGTGTGTACAGGTGGGTGTCGGGAATTCAGCCCCAGCATTTT.

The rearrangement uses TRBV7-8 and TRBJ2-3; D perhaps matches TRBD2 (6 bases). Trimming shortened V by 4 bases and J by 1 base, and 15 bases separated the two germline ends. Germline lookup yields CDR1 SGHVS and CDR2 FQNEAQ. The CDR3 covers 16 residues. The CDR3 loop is CASSWGTFLGTDTQYF. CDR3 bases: TGTGCCAGCAGCTGGGGGACTTTTCTCGGCACAGATACGCAGTATTTT.

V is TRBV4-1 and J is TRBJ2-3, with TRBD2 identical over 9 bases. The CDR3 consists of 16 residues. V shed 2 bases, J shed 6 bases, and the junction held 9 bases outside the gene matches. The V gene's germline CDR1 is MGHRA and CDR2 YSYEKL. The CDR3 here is CASSQIAGELLDTQYF. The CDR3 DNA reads TGCGCCAGCAGCCAAATAGCGGGAGAACTTTTGGATACGCAGTATTTT.